These 31 T cell receptor beta chains were sequenced from one sample in a study of human T cells and chemical hapten exposure (dated by TCRdb to about 2021). Libraries were made using 5' RACE. Sequencing took place on an Illumina MiSeq. The public reads were reprocessed in TCRdb via fastp at Q25 and MiXCR, keeping in-frame beta chains. All rows with the same CDR3 protein become a single entry with the most common DNA and genes. The sample table shows 95,000 to 120,000 distinct CDR3 sequences, and 15% to 20% are seen once. The biggest ten clones account for 2.5% to 3.5% of the sample. Unfractionated whole blood was collected in Tempus Blood RNA tubes, and total RNA was extracted from that blood. The receptors were gathered from a human donor in good health.

This clonotype was observed a few times. V is TRBV20-1 and J is TRBJ2-3; 7 bases are a match to TRBD2. The germline CDR1 and CDR2 sequences are DFQATT and SNEGSKA (reference sequence). The V segment lost 5 bases and the J segment 7 bases; nucleotides outside the gene matches: 12. The CDR3 covers 14 residues. The CDR3, as DNA: TGCAGTGCTCGGAGCGGGGCCGTACCCAATACGCAGTATTTT. Translation gives CSARSGAVPNTQYF.

This clonotype was seen a few times. The chain combines TRBV29-1 with TRBJ1-2, with D possibly being TRBD1 (6 bases). V was cut by 1 base and J by 8 bases, with 17 bases left in between. The CDR3 spans 14 residues. Germline values: CDR1 SQVTM, CDR2 ANQGSEA. The CDR3 DNA reads as TGCAGCGTTGAAGGACCCAGGGGAAGAAGAGGCTACACCTTC. Translation: CSVEGPRGRRGYTF.

The J gene is TRBJ2-2, the V gene TRBV4-1; D unresolved. Trimming shortened V by 6 bases and J by 0 bases, and 14 bases separated the two germline ends. This CDR3 is 16 amino acids long. Germline assignment: CDR1 MGHRA and CDR2 YSYEKL. This chain's CDR3 is CASRQLWTTNTGELFF. CDR3 DNA: TGCGCCAGCAGGCAACTGTGGACCACGAACACCGGGGAGCTGTTTTTT.

The chain uses TRBV29-1 and TRBJ2-5; no clear D. Between the trimmed V and J ends, which lost 6 bases and 2 bases, there was a span of 10 bases. Germline V gene sequence: CDR1 SQVTM, CDR2 ANQGSEA. This CDR3 is built from 12 residues. For the CDR3, the DNA is TGCAGCGTCGGCCCCCCACAAGAGACCCAGTACTTC. Its translation is CSVGPPQETQYF.

The sample holds a few counts of this clonotype. The rearrangement joins TRBV11-2 to TRBJ2-3, with D uncertain. The CDR3 sequence is 17 residues long. Germline loops: CDR1 SGHAT, CDR2 FQNNGV. The ends were cut back, 5 bases at V and 1 base at J, with 19 bases in the middle. The DNA for the CDR3 is TGTGCCAGCAGCCTCGATCTCCTCTCCGGTGGCACAGATACGCAGTATTTT. As protein: CASSLDLLSGGTDTQYF.

This clonotype has just a few counts. This rearrangement joins TRBV5-6 to TRBJ1-5, with a possible D match to TRBD1 (5 bases). In germline, CDR1 is SGHDT, CDR2 YYEEEE. This CDR3 is built from 13 residues. Deletions cut 2 bases from V and 6 bases from J, with 9 bases between. The CDR3 spells CASSLGVTQPQHF. The CDR3 DNA follows: TGTGCCAGCAGCTTAGGGGTCACTCAGCCCCAGCATTTT.

This clonotype showed up just a few times. The rearrangement joins TRBV4-2 to TRBJ2-2; no definite D call. CDR3 length: 15 amino acids. Germline V lookup: CDR1 LGHNA, CDR2 YNFKEQ. The V end lost 1 base, the J end lost 4 bases, and 10 bases lay between the germline ends. The CDR3 protein is CASSQVPSLTGELFF. CDR3 coding DNA: TGTGCCAGCAGCCAAGTCCCCTCCCTCACCGGGGAGCTGTTTTTT.

This clonotype was detected only a few times. This chain joins TRBV6-5 and TRBJ1-1; 7 bases match TRBD1. CDR1 and CDR2 from the germline V gene are MNHEY and SVGAGI. The J segment lost 1 base and the V segment lost 4 bases, leaving 6 bases of the junction unmatched. The CDR3 runs to 15 residues. The chain's CDR3 is CASSWINRGNTEAFF. In DNA, the CDR3 is TGTGCCAGCAGTTGGATAAACAGGGGGAACACTGAAGCTTTCTTT.

The J gene is TRBJ1-4, the V gene TRBV7-9; 8 bases are shared with TRBD1. The CDR3 is made up of 14 amino acids. V trimming: 6 bases; J trimming: 8 bases; junction bases outside the gene matches: 8. CDR1 and CDR2 (germline): SEHNR, FQNEAQ (reference sequence). CDR3 bases: TGTGCCAGCAGTGACAGGGGAGGGAGGGAAAAACTGTTTTTT. This translates into CASSDRGGREKLFF.

V and J are TRBV6-5 and TRBJ2-7; D perhaps matches TRBD2 (7 bases). The CDR3 spans 17 residues. V lost 8 bases and J 1 base, leaving 24 bases between the germline ends. CDR1 is MNHEY, CDR2 SVGAGI, per germline. CDR3 loop: CASPCLLGGGSSYEQYF. DNA of the CDR3: TGTGCCAGCCCTTGCCTTTTAGGGGGGGGCAGTTCCTACGAGCAGTACTTC.

This clonotype has only a few counts. The chain has TRBV7-2 and TRBJ1-2; 7 bases map to TRBD1. Germline CDR1 reads SGHTA; CDR2 reads FQGNSA. The CDR3 is 13 amino acids. V gave up 2 bases and J gave up 8 bases; unmatched junction bases: 5. This chain's CDR3 is CASSLTGVEGYTF. As DNA, the CDR3 is TGTGCCAGCAGCTTAACAGGGGTAGAGGGCTACACCTTC.

This clonotype has a handful of counts. The V and J genes are TRBV10-1 and TRBJ2-1; D is unresolved. Trimming shortened V by 1 base and J by 0 bases, and 13 bases separated the two germline ends. CDR1 is WNHNN, CDR2 SYGVQD, per germline (reference sequence). The CDR3 spans 17 residues. CDR3: CASSELPHSSSYNEQFF. For the CDR3, the DNA is TGCGCCAGCAGTGAGTTGCCTCATTCTAGCTCCTACAATGAGCAGTTCTTC.

The gene calls are TRBV10-3 and TRBJ2-3, with 9 bases aligning to TRBD2. This CDR3 is built from 18 residues. The germline V gene has CDR1 ENHRY and CDR2 SYGVKD. Losses at the gene ends were 4 bases for V and 2 bases for J; bases not matched to a gene: 13. CDR3 DNA: TGTGCCATCAGTGCTCGCGCGGGAGGGTCGGGCCACACAGATACGCAGTATTTT. Its protein is CAISARAGGSGHTDTQYF.

The chain is built from TRBV28 and TRBJ1-4; 7 bases align to TRBD1. V gave up 5 bases and J gave up 3 bases; unmatched junction bases: 6. Germline V CDR1 and CDR2: MDHEN, SYDVKM. This CDR3 comprises 15 residues. The CDR3 spells CASSRPGQPNEKLFF. The CDR3 DNA is TGTGCCAGCAGTCGACCGGGACAGCCTAATGAAAAACTGTTTTTT.

The chain recombines TRBV6-5 with TRBJ2-3; D possibly corresponds to TRBD2 (6 bases). Germline CDR1 reads MNHEY; CDR2 reads SVGAGI. V shed 6 bases and J shed 1 base, with 11 bases lying between them. CDR3 length: 14 amino acids. This CDR3 reads CASSPDYGTDTQYF. The CDR3, as DNA: TGTGCCAGCAGCCCGGACTATGGCACAGATACGCAGTATTTT.

This clonotype was counted between two and nine times. The chain carries TRBV2 and TRBJ2-7; unclear D gene. From germline, CDR1 is SNHLY and CDR2 FYNNEI. The CDR3 is 15 amino acids. Trimming stripped 4 bases from V and 4 bases from J, with 17 bases between. CDR3 coding DNA: TGTGCCAGCAGTGTTCGGCCCCGGGTGCTTTACGAGCAGTACTTC. It translates to CASSVRPRVLYEQYF.

This chain uses TRBV29-1 with TRBJ2-5; tentative D call: TRBD1 (6 bases). The ends were cut back, 3 bases at V and 7 bases at J, with 15 bases in the middle. The CDR3 length is 13 residues. The germline V gene encodes CDR1 SQVTM and CDR2 ANQGSEA. This chain's CDR3 is CSVETGIRRTQYF. In nucleotides, the CDR3 is TGCAGCGTTGAGACAGGAATCCGAAGGACCCAGTACTTC.

This clonotype was seen a handful of times. This chain connects TRBV3-1 to TRBJ2-5, with 16 nucleotides matching TRBD2. This CDR3 region has 18 residues. Per germline, CDR1 LGHDT and CDR2 YNNKEL (reference sequence). V trimming: 5 bases; J trimming: 5 bases; junction bases outside the gene matches: 11. The CDR3 sequence is CASSEGLAGGRGGETQYF. DNA of the CDR3: TGTGCCAGCAGCGAGGGACTAGCGGGAGGGAGAGGCGGTGAGACCCAGTACTTC.

J is TRBJ1-1 and V is TRBV12-3 or TRBV12-4; no clear D. The CDR3 runs to 10 residues. V lost 8 bases and J 2 bases, leaving 3 bases between the germline ends. The CDR3 is CASHNTEAFF. The DNA for the CDR3 is TGTGCCAGCCACAACACTGAAGCTTTCTTT.

This clonotype showed up just a few times. The chain carries TRBV3-1 and TRBJ1-4, with 10 bases identical to TRBD1. From germline, CDR1 is LGHDT and CDR2 YNNKEL (reference sequence). The CDR3 runs 15 residues. V lost 8 bases and J lost 7; bases outside the gene matches: 10. In DNA, the CDR3 is TGTGCCAGCGTGTCCTCGGGACAGGGGTTTGAAAAACTGTTTTTT. It encodes CASVSSGQGFEKLFF.

This clonotype was detected only once. The CDR3 coding sequence is TGTGCCAGCAGCTTAGCCCAGGGTGAAAAACTGTTTTTT. Translating gives CASSLAQGEKLFF. This chain joins TRBV7-9 and TRBJ1-4, with a tentative D call TRBD1 (5 bases). Germline lookup yields CDR1 SEHNR and CDR2 FQNEAQ (reference sequence). The CDR3 runs to 13 residues. The ends were cut back, 0 bases at V and 7 bases at J, with 6 bases in the middle.

This clonotype was seen a handful of times. The rearrangement uses TRBV5-1 and TRBJ1-1, with 7 bases aligning to TRBD1. This CDR3 comprises 17 residues. V was clipped by 7 bases and J by 4 bases; unmatched bases: 19. CDR1 is SGHRS and CDR2 is YFSETQ in the germline V gene. The CDR3 nucleotides read TGCGCCAGCGGCACCCGACAGGGCGTTGGTATAGGCACTGAAGCTTTCTTT. This translates into CASGTRQGVGIGTEAFF.

The sample holds a few counts of this clonotype. J is TRBJ2-7 and V is TRBV7-6; D call uncertain. CDR1 SGHVS and CDR2 FNYEAQ come from the germline V gene. This CDR3 spans 17 amino acids. V was trimmed by 0 bases and J by 0 bases, leaving 15 bases between them. The DNA for the CDR3 is TGTGCCAGCAGCTTAGCGTTCCCGGCGGCTCGCTCCTACGAGCAGTACTTC. It encodes CASSLAFPAARSYEQYF. The whole variable domain, remainder taken from reference TRBV7-6 and TRBJ2-7, is GAGVSQSPRYKVTKRGQDVALRCDPISGHVSLYWYRQALGQGPEFLTYFNYEAQQDKSGLPNDRFSAERPEGSISTLTIQRTEQRDSAMYRCASSLAFPAARSYEQYFGPGTRLTVT.

This clonotype was seen a handful of times. V is TRBV5-1 and J is TRBJ1-6, with D hard to call. V was cut by 1 base and J by 0 bases, with 14 bases left in between. The germline V gene has CDR1 SGHRS and CDR2 YFSETQ. The CDR3 sequence is 18 residues long. This CDR3 is CASSLFGARSSYNSPLHF. The CDR3 nucleotides read TGCGCCAGCAGCTTGTTTGGTGCCAGGAGCTCCTATAATTCACCCCTCCACTTT.

The chain links TRBV10-3 to TRBJ1-1; D perhaps matches TRBD1 (5 bases). This CDR3 contains 20 residues. Germline V gives CDR1 ENHRY, CDR2 SYGVKD. V was cut by 4 bases and J by 0 bases, with 27 bases left in between. Here the CDR3 reads CAISGRGVAFFGPMNTEAFF. The CDR3 DNA follows: TGTGCCATCAGTGGACGAGGGGTCGCATTTTTTGGACCGATGAACACTGAAGCTTTCTTT.

The chain links TRBV28 to TRBJ1-5; D gene uncertain. Trimming left V 8 bases short and J 4 bases short, with 9 bases between. The CDR3 totals 12 residues. Germline V CDR1 and CDR2: MDHEN, SYDVKM. Written as DNA, the CDR3 is TGTGCCAGCCGGACGGTAAATCAGCCCCAGCATTTT. Translation gives CASRTVNQPQHF. Full variable domain (rest looked up from reference TRBV28 and TRBJ1-5): DVKVTQSSRYLVKRTGEKVFLECVQDMDHENMFWYRQDPGLGLRLIYFSYDVKMKEKGDIPEGYSVSREKKERFSLILESASTNQTSMYLCASRTVNQPQHFGDGTRLSIL.

This clonotype was seen only a few times. V is TRBV3-1 and J is TRBJ2-1, with D perhaps matching TRBD1 (6 bases). CDR1 LGHDT and CDR2 YNNKEL come from the germline V gene (reference sequence). Trimming took off 0 bases at V and 6 bases at J, with 12 bases between the two ends. The CDR3 totals 15 residues. CDR3 protein: CASSQDPGTSNEQFF. In nucleotides, the CDR3 is TGTGCCAGCAGCCAAGATCCGGGGACAAGCAATGAGCAGTTCTTC.

This clonotype was counted only a few times. The chain uses TRBV12-3 or TRBV12-4 and TRBJ2-2; D uncertain. V dropped 3 bases and J dropped 1 base, with 9 bases sitting between them. This CDR3 is built from 15 residues. The CDR3 DNA reads TGTGCCAGCAGTTTGGGCCAGGTGAACACCGGGGAGCTGTTTTTT. Translation: CASSLGQVNTGELFF.

V usage is TRBV7-8 and J usage is TRBJ1-5; D perhaps matches TRBD1 (5 bases). Germline assignment: CDR1 SGHVS and CDR2 FQNEAQ. V was shortened by 6 bases and J by 1 base, with 7 bases between the two germline ends. CDR3 size: 13 residues. Here the CDR3 reads CASRGDSNQPQHF. The CDR3 coding sequence is TGTGCCAGCAGAGGGGACAGCAATCAGCCCCAGCATTTT. The entire variable domain, with the rest obtained from reference TRBV7-8 and TRBJ1-5, is as follows: GAGVSQSPRYKVAKRGQDVALRCDPISGHVSLFWYQQALGQGPEFLTYFQNEAQLDKSGLPSDRFFAERPEGSVSTLKIQRTQQEDSAVYLCASRGDSNQPQHFGDGTRLSIL.

The V gene is TRBV18, the J gene TRBJ1-1; unclear D gene. The V end lost 2 bases, the J end lost 5 bases, and 9 bases lay between the germline ends. CDR1 is KGHSH and CDR2 is LQKENI in the germline V gene. This CDR3 has 13 amino acids. CDR3 in DNA: TGTGCCAGCTCACCAGATGGGAGAACTGAAGCTTTCTTT. Its translation is CASSPDGRTEAFF.

CDR3 in amino acids: CASNSGGVRQETQYF. In DNA form, the CDR3 reads TGTGCCAGCAATTCGGGGGGAGTTCGCCAAGAGACCCAGTACTTC. This chain joins TRBV28 and TRBJ2-5; 7 nucleotides align to TRBD2. This CDR3 is built from 15 residues. CDR1 is MDHEN and CDR2 is SYDVKM in the germline V gene. With V trimmed by 7 bases and J by 1 base, 9 bases remained unmatched.